The 28 T cell receptor beta chains below were found in one sample sequenced in a study of T cells after yellow fever vaccination. Via MiXCR, TCRdb re-called the 5' RACE reads, giving one row per CDR3 protein. The sample includes around 260,000 distinct CDR3 sequences, around 4.9% of them seen just once. Sequencing was performed on CD4+ T cells sorted from PBMCs, taken on the day of the yellow fever booster vaccination. Receptors were obtained from a man aged 18 to 29 who received the YFV17D yellow fever vaccine.

This clonotype was counted only a few times. V usage is TRBV5-5 and J usage is TRBJ2-6, with a weak D call TRBD2 (6 bases). The CDR3 extends over 16 amino acids. CDR1 SGHKS and CDR2 YYEKEE come from the germline V gene (reference sequence). Trimming pared 3 bases from V and 0 bases from J, leaving 10 bases between. The CDR3 sequence: CASSSGRISGANVLTF. The CDR3, as DNA: TGTGCCAGCAGCTCTGGGAGGATCTCTGGGGCCAACGTCCTGACTTTC. Supplemented by reference TRBV5-5 and TRBJ2-6, the full variable domain reads DAGVTQSPTHLIKTRGQQVTLRCSPISGHKSVSWYQQVLGQGPQFIFQYYEKEERGRGNFPDRFSARQFPNYSSELNVNALLLGDSALYLCASSSGRISGANVLTFGAGSRLTVL.

This clonotype was detected a few times. The rearrangement uses TRBV7-9 and TRBJ1-4; no clear D gene. Germline lookup yields CDR1 SEHNR and CDR2 FQNEAQ (reference sequence). V was clipped by 8 bases and J by 7 bases, with 20 bases between them. The CDR3 has 15 amino acids. The CDR3 loop is CASQQLGFGSEKLFF. For the CDR3, the DNA is TGTGCCAGCCAACAACTAGGGTTTGGTAGTGAAAAACTGTTTTTT.

The V gene is TRBV13, the J gene TRBJ2-5, with D possibly matching TRBD2 (6 bases). The CDR3 is made up of 15 amino acids. Germline CDR1 and CDR2: PRHDT and FYEKMQ (reference sequence). Trimming stripped 3 bases from V and 2 bases from J, with 13 bases between. The CDR3 spells CASSFRETLQETQYF. The DNA of the CDR3 is TGTGCCAGCAGCTTCCGGGAGACATTGCAAGAGACCCAGTACTTC. Together with reference TRBV13 and TRBJ2-5, the CDR3 gives the full variable domain: AAGVIQSPRHLIKEKRETATLKCYPIPRHDTVYWYQQGPGQDPQFLISFYEKMQSDKGSIPDRFSAQQFSDYHSELNMSSLELGDSALYFCASSFRETLQETQYFGPGTRLLVL.

This clonotype was counted between two and nine times. The J gene is TRBJ1-5, the V gene TRBV27; D unclear. V gave up 4 bases and J gave up 6 bases, with 19 bases separating them. CDR3 length equals 16 residues. The germline V gene has CDR1 MNHEY and CDR2 SMNVEV (reference sequence). CDR3 amino acids: CASSSDVPFRGQPQHF. The CDR3 DNA reads TGTGCCAGCAGTTCCGACGTCCCCTTTCGGGGTCAGCCCCAGCATTTT.

V usage is TRBV6-5 and J usage is TRBJ1-2, with 10 bases lining up with TRBD1. V lost 7 bases to trimming and J lost 8 bases; unmatched junction nucleotides: 7. The CDR3 has 13 amino acids. The germline V gene encodes CDR1 MNHEY and CDR2 SVGAGI. CDR3 sequence: CASTRQGAKGYTF. DNA of the CDR3: TGTGCCAGCACAAGACAGGGGGCGAAGGGCTACACCTTC.

The V call is TRBV15, the J call TRBJ2-7, with TRBD2 as a possible D gene (6 bases). Germline-derived CDR1 and CDR2 are LNHNV and YYDKDF (reference sequence). The ends were cut back, 3 bases at V and 2 bases at J, with 14 bases in the middle. The CDR3 runs to 15 residues. The CDR3 bases are TGTGCCACCAGCAGGACCGGGACTGTCGCCTACGAGCAGTACTTC. The encoded protein is CATSRTGTVAYEQYF. The complete variable domain, with remaining parts taken from reference TRBV15 and TRBJ2-7, reads DAMVIQNPRYQVTQFGKPVTLSCSQTLNHNVMYWYQQKSSQAPKLLFHYYDKDFNNEADTPDNFQSRRPNTSFCFLDIRSPGLGDTAMYLCATSRTGTVAYEQYFGPGTRLTVT.

The chain couples TRBV10-2 to TRBJ1-1; D remains ambiguous. The V end was cut by 5 bases, the J end by 2 bases, with 3 bases between. Per germline, CDR1 WSHSY and CDR2 SAAADI. CDR3 length equals 11 residues. The CDR3 DNA reads as TGCGCCAGCAGTCACAACACTGAAGCTTTCTTT. This gives the protein CASSHNTEAFF.

Only a few counts were recorded for this clonotype. The chain recombines TRBV6-5 with TRBJ1-2, with 9 positions matching TRBD1. Per germline, CDR1 MNHEY and CDR2 SVGAGI. The CDR3 runs 13 residues. With V trimmed by 5 bases and J by 8 bases, 6 bases remained unmatched. The CDR3 spells CASSPLGQGGYTF. The DNA of the CDR3 is TGTGCCAGCAGTCCACTGGGACAGGGCGGCTACACCTTC.

This clonotype has only a few counts. In DNA, the CDR3 is TGTGCCATATTCTCCCAGGACAGGACTCTTAACTATGGCTACACCTTC. It specifies CAIFSQDRTLNYGYTF. The chain combines TRBV10-3 with TRBJ1-2; 7 nucleotides align to TRBD1. Trimming cost V 9 bases and J 1 base; bases outside gene matches: 14. There are 16 residues in the CDR3. Germline-derived CDR1 and CDR2 are ENHRY and SYGVKD.

Many counts were recorded for this clonotype. The CDR3 bases are TGTGCCAGCAGTTGGGACAGGGGAACAGATACGCAGTATTTT. It codes for CASSWDRGTDTQYF. The chain employs TRBV6-5 and TRBJ2-3; 10 nucleotides align to TRBD1. Per the germline V gene, CDR1 is MNHEY and CDR2 is SVGAGI. The CDR3 consists of 14 residues. V lost 4 bases and J lost 3; bases outside the gene matches: 1.

A few counts support this clonotype. The rearrangement links TRBV7-2 to TRBJ2-5; no clear D gene. The CDR3 is made up of 14 amino acids. Trimming took 5 bases from V and 8 from J, leaving 18 bases between them. Germline V lookup: CDR1 SGHTA, CDR2 FQGNSA. In DNA form, the CDR3 reads TGTGCCAGCAGCGTGGACGGATTAACGAGTACCCAGTACTTC. Translating it yields CASSVDGLTSTQYF.

The J gene is TRBJ1-1, the V gene TRBV5-1; 9 bases fit TRBD1. The CDR3 spans 16 residues. V shed 2 bases, J shed 5 bases, and the junction held 10 bases outside the gene matches. Germline V gene lookup returns CDR1 SGHRS and CDR2 YFSETQ. The CDR3 nucleotides read TGCGCCAGCAGCTTTGGGACAGGGCGGGGAAGAACTGAAGCTTTCTTT. The encoded protein is CASSFGTGRGRTEAFF.

This clonotype appeared a few times. The rearrangement joins TRBV12-3 or TRBV12-4 to TRBJ1-5, with D maybe TRBD1 (5 bases). The V and J ends lost 3 bases and 5 bases respectively, with 17 bases between them. The length of the CDR3 is 16 residues. Written as DNA, the CDR3 is TGTGCCAGCAGTTTGGGTAAGGGGTGGAAGGATCAGCCCCAGCATTTT. Its protein product is CASSLGKGWKDQPQHF.

The sample holds a few counts of this clonotype. This rearrangement joins TRBV19 to TRBJ2-2; D not certain. CDR3 length: 15 residues. Trimming removed 10 bases at V and 1 base at J, with 16 bases between. CDR1 and CDR2 from the germline V gene are LNHDA and SQIVND (reference sequence). CDR3 coding DNA: TGTGCCATTTCAAACAGAGCAAGGAACACCGGGGAGCTGTTTTTT. It specifies CAISNRARNTGELFF. Based on the CDR3 plus reference TRBV19 and TRBJ2-2, the full variable domain is DGGITQSPKYLFRKEGQNVTLSCEQNLNHDAMYWYRQDPGQGLRLIYYSQIVNDFQKGDIAEGYSVSREKKESFPLTVTSAQKNPTAFYLCAISNRARNTGELFFGEGSRLTVL.

This clonotype came up a few times. This chain links TRBV9 with TRBJ2-1; D is perhaps TRBD1 (5 bases). This CDR3 spans 14 amino acids. Deletions cut 0 bases from V and 2 bases from J, with 6 bases between. Per germline, CDR1 SGDLS and CDR2 YYNGEE. CDR3 region: CASSVEQAYNEQFF. The CDR3 DNA is TGTGCCAGCAGCGTAGAACAGGCCTACAATGAGCAGTTCTTC.

Many counts were recorded for this clonotype. V and J are TRBV20-1 and TRBJ2-3; weak D call: TRBD1 (6 bases). The CDR3 sequence is 13 residues long. The germline CDR1 and CDR2 sequences are DFQATT and SNEGSKA (reference sequence). V was shortened by 5 bases and J by 1 base, with 10 bases between the two germline ends. The CDR3, as DNA: TGCAGTGCTTACAGGGTGGGCACAGATACGCAGTATTTT. Protein: CSAYRVGTDTQYF.

The genes are TRBV20-1 and TRBJ1-1, with D possibly matching TRBD1 (6 bases). Germline loops: CDR1 DFQATT, CDR2 SNEGSKA (reference sequence). This CDR3 comprises 13 residues. V lost 6 bases and J lost 4, with 15 bases in between. The CDR3 sequence is CSAPRGAVTEAFF. The CDR3 DNA sequence: TGCAGTGCCCCTAGGGGGGCGGTCACTGAAGCTTTCTTT.

This clonotype occurred many times. The gene calls are TRBV5-1 and TRBJ1-6, with 8 bases fitting TRBD1. The CDR3 covers 16 residues. V was clipped by 1 base and J by 9 bases; unmatched bases: 9. Germline V gene data show CDR1 as SGHRS and CDR2 as YFSETQ. CDR3 coding DNA: TGCGCCAGCAGCTTGTCGCCGGGACAGGAGACTTCACCCCTCCACTTT. Its protein is CASSLSPGQETSPLHF.

The chain carries TRBV7-9 and TRBJ2-3, with 12 nucleotides matching TRBD2. The CDR3 is 17 amino acids. The trim removed 5 bases at V and 6 bases at J, leaving 12 bases unmatched. Germline values: CDR1 SEHNR, CDR2 FQNEAQ (reference sequence). The CDR3 sequence is CASSDTRLAGVWDTQYF. CDR3 coding DNA: TGTGCCAGCAGCGATACCCGACTAGCGGGGGTCTGGGATACGCAGTATTTT.

This clonotype was recorded at least ten times. The V call is TRBV12-3 or TRBV12-4, the J call TRBJ1-1; D perhaps matches TRBD1 (5 bases). Trimming stripped 7 bases from V and 5 bases from J, with 23 bases between. The CDR3 totals 16 residues. The CDR3 DNA reads TGTGCCAGCACCCTAGAGGGGTTACTGGAATATACTGAAGCTTTCTTT. Protein product: CASTLEGLLEYTEAFF.

A few counts support this clonotype. The chain recombines TRBV29-1 with TRBJ2-2, with D uncertain. Germline V gene sequence: CDR1 SQVTM, CDR2 ANQGSEA. V was cut by 2 bases and J by 0 bases, with 10 bases left in between. The CDR3 consists of 15 residues. The CDR3 nucleotides are TGCAGCGTTGAACATGCAGGCTCGAACACCGGGGAGCTGTTTTTT. As protein: CSVEHAGSNTGELFF.

The V call is TRBV7-8, the J call TRBJ2-1; TRBD2 aligns across 14 bases. The CDR3 loop spans 17 amino acids. J lost 8 bases, V lost 7 bases, and 13 bases had no gene match. Germline values: CDR1 SGHVS, CDR2 FQNEAQ. CDR3 protein: CASTLGLAGGMVYEQFF. The CDR3 DNA follows: TGTGCCAGCACCCTCGGACTAGCGGGGGGCATGGTCTATGAGCAGTTCTTC.

This clonotype was observed a few times. The rearrangement uses TRBV5-1 and TRBJ2-1; 11 bases are a match to TRBD2. This CDR3 has 16 amino acids. With V trimmed by 2 bases and J by 5 bases, 6 bases remained unmatched. Germline V gene sequence: CDR1 SGHRS, CDR2 YFSETQ. The CDR3: CASSFSLAGANNEQFF. The CDR3 nucleotides are TGCGCCAGCAGCTTCTCACTAGCGGGGGCAAACAATGAGCAGTTCTTC.

The rearrangement links TRBV6-5 to TRBJ1-2; D gene uncertain. The CDR3 sequence is 15 residues long. V shed 0 bases and J shed 5 bases, with 13 bases lying between them. Germline-derived CDR1 and CDR2 are MNHEY and SVGAGI. DNA of the CDR3: TGTGCCAGCAGTTACTCGAATGTCATTGGTTATGGCTACACCTTC. Protein: CASSYSNVIGYGYTF.

This chain joins TRBV19 and TRBJ2-1; 10 nucleotides align to TRBD2. The CDR3 is 13 residues long. The V gene end was trimmed by 9 bases and the J gene end by 7 bases; junction bases not matched to a gene: 6. The germline gives CDR1 LNHDA, CDR2 SQIVND (reference sequence). CDR3 protein: CASTGTSVNEQFF. The CDR3 nucleotides are TGTGCCAGCACCGGGACTAGCGTGAATGAGCAGTTCTTC. Drawing the rest from reference TRBV19 and TRBJ2-1, the complete variable domain is DGGITQSPKYLFRKEGQNVTLSCEQNLNHDAMYWYRQDPGQGLRLIYYSQIVNDFQKGDIAEGYSVSREKKESFPLTVTSAQKNPTAFYLCASTGTSVNEQFFGPGTRLTVL.

This clonotype was found many times. J is TRBJ2-1 and V is TRBV20-1, with 9 bases that match TRBD1. Germline lookup yields CDR1 DFQATT and CDR2 SNEGSKA (reference sequence). V lost 0 bases, J lost 9 bases, and 12 bases stayed unmatched. There are 16 residues in the CDR3. In DNA form, the CDR3 reads TGCAGTGCTAGAGAACCACCGGGACAGGGCCGGTTTGAGCAGTTCTTC. Amino acids: CSAREPPGQGRFEQFF.

In this sample, this clonotype turned up many times. The genes are TRBV7-3 and TRBJ2-1; 8 positions agree with TRBD2. The CDR3 has 16 residues. The germline CDR1 and CDR2 sequences are SGHTA and FQGTGA. J was trimmed by 3 bases and V by 2 bases; bases with no gene match: 6. The CDR3 protein is CASSLRAGDLYNEQFF. In DNA form, the CDR3 reads TGTGCCAGCAGCTTACGAGCGGGGGACCTCTACAATGAGCAGTTCTTC.

This chain connects TRBV6-1 to TRBJ2-5; 9 bases are a match to TRBD2. The CDR3 totals 15 residues. Germline V gene lookup returns CDR1 MNHNS and CDR2 SASEGT. V shed 0 bases, J shed 4 bases, and the junction held 3 bases outside the gene matches. For the CDR3, the DNA is TGTGCCAGCAGTGAAGCGCGGGGGGGCGGAGAGACCCAGTACTTC. Amino acid sequence: CASSEARGGGETQYF.